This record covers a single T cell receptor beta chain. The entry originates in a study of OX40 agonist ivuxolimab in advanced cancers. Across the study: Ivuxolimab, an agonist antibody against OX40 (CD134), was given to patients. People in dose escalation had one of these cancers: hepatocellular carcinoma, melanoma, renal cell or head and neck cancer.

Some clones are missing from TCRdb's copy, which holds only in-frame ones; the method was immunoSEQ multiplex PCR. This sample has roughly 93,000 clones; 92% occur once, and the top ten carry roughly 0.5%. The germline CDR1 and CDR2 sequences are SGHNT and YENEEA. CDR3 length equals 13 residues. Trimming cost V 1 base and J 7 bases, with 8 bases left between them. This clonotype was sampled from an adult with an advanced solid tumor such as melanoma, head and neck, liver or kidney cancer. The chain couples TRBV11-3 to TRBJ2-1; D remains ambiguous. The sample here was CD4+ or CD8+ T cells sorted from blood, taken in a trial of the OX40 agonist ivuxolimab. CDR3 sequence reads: CASSLGPQNEQFF. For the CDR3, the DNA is TGTGCCAGCAGCTTAGGTCCTCAAAATGAGCAGTTCTTC.